The 26 T cell receptor beta chains below all came from one sample that was sequenced in a study of post-analysis software for immune sequencing data. Study-wide results and limits: Controls showed lower frequencies than patients for roughly five TRBV segments, and TRBV5-6, TRBV5-1 and TRBV20-1 were among these.

Unique molecular identifiers were carried by the TCR beta cDNA libraries. MiXCR, applied by TCRdb to the PCR reads, yields one record per CDR3 protein. This sample has about 460,000 distinct CDR3 sequences, with under 55% found just once. Antigens of these TCRs are unknown. Sequencing was carried out using blood. The receptors were gathered from a girl between 5 and 17 years old with multiple sclerosis.

V is TRBV15 and J is TRBJ2-5, with D unresolved. The CDR3 runs to 15 residues. The V end lost 0 bases, the J end lost 2 bases, and 10 bases lay between the germline ends. Germline loops: CDR1 LNHNV, CDR2 YYDKDF (reference sequence). Here the CDR3 reads CATSRDRARQETQYF. CDR3 DNA sequence: TGTGCCACCAGCAGAGATAGGGCTAGACAAGAGACCCAGTACTTC.

V usage is TRBV29-1 and J usage is TRBJ2-1; 11 bases match TRBD2. J was trimmed by 8 bases and V by 7 bases; bases with no gene match: 7. The CDR3 contains 13 residues. The V gene's germline CDR1 is SQVTM and CDR2 ANQGSEA. The CDR3 coding sequence is TGCAGCGGACTAGCGGGGCCGTACGATGAGCAGTTCTTC. Translating it yields CSGLAGPYDEQFF.

The sample holds a few counts of this clonotype. The rearrangement joins TRBV7-2 to TRBJ2-3, with TRBD2 identical over 7 bases. The CDR3 contains 15 residues. Germline V gives CDR1 SGHTA, CDR2 FQGNSA. Germline trimming cut 3 bases from V and 4 bases from J; bases unmatched to any gene: 7. Here the CDR3 DNA reads TGTGCCAGCAGCTTTGCGGGAGTCAGTCCAGATACGCAGTATTTT. Its translation: CASSFAGVSPDTQYF.

This clonotype came up a few times. The CDR3 here is CASSQHGRRETQYF. The CDR3, as DNA: TGTGCCAGCAGCCAACACGGGCGTAGGGAGACCCAGTACTTC. The gene calls are TRBV16 and TRBJ2-5; no reliable D call. The V end was cut by 2 bases, the J end by 5 bases, with 12 bases between. Germline loops: CDR1 KGHSY, CDR2 FQNENV. The CDR3 totals 14 residues.

The chain couples TRBV7-3 to TRBJ2-1, with 8 bases fitting TRBD1. Germline V gives CDR1 SGHTA, CDR2 FQGTGA. This CDR3 is built from 15 residues. Trimming cost V 5 bases and J 3 bases; bases outside gene matches: 6. The CDR3 bases are TGTGCCAGCAGCCCATCCGGACAGGGCTACAATGAGCAGTTCTTC. Protein sequence: CASSPSGQGYNEQFF.

The chain employs TRBV9 and TRBJ2-1; 7 bases align to TRBD2. The CDR3 loop spans 16 amino acids. The V segment lost 0 bases and the J segment 2 bases; nucleotides outside the gene matches: 5. Germline V CDR1 and CDR2: SGDLS, YYNGEE. The CDR3 DNA sequence: TGTGCCAGCAGCGTAGAGGCTAGCGGAGCCTACAATGAGCAGTTCTTC. Its protein is CASSVEASGAYNEQFF.

The CDR3 here is CSVDTRDRERQYF. In DNA form, the CDR3 reads TGCAGCGTTGACACTCGGGACAGGGAACGGCAGTACTTC. The V gene is TRBV29-1, the J gene TRBJ2-5; 9 bases align to TRBD1. Germline V gene lookup returns CDR1 SQVTM and CDR2 ANQGSEA. V lost 3 bases and J lost 11; bases outside the gene matches: 10. The CDR3 sequence is 13 residues long.

The CDR3 loop is CSASGGETQFF. CDR3 in DNA: TGCAGTGCTAGCGGTGGAGAGACCCAGTTCTTC. V usage is TRBV20-1 and J usage is TRBJ2-1; no reliable D call. Germline V lookup: CDR1 DFQATT, CDR2 SNEGSKA (reference sequence). V lost 3 bases, J lost 13 bases, and 13 bases lay in between. The CDR3 contains 11 residues.

This clonotype occurred a few times. The chain joins TRBV29-1 to TRBJ2-3; tentatively, D is TRBD2 (6 bases). Per the germline V gene, CDR1 is SQVTM and CDR2 is ANQGSEA. The CDR3 is made up of 14 amino acids. V was cut by 3 bases and J by 1 base, with 11 bases left in between. Here the CDR3 DNA reads TGCAGCGTTGAGGGGGACTTCGGCACAGATACGCAGTATTTT. It is translated as CSVEGDFGTDTQYF.

This clonotype was picked up many times. This chain uses TRBV6-6 with TRBJ2-6; no firm D call. CDR3 size: 13 residues. Germline V gene sequence: CDR1 MNHNY, CDR2 SVGAGI (reference sequence). V was pared by 7 bases and J by 4 bases, with 8 bases between. CDR3 loop: CASKEMGANVLTF. For the CDR3, the DNA is TGTGCCAGCAAGGAGATGGGGGCCAACGTCCTGACTTTC.

The sample holds a few counts of this clonotype. This chain links TRBV2 with TRBJ2-3; D unclear. The CDR3 consists of 15 residues. CDR1 and CDR2 from the germline V gene are SNHLY and FYNNEI. Trimming removed 1 base from V and 6 bases from J, with 14 bases in between. CDR3 DNA sequence: TGTGCCAGCAGTGAAGGGCTAGTTGGTGCGGATACGCAGTATTTT. This gives the protein CASSEGLVGADTQYF.

CDR3 sequence reads: CSVEVVTDTQYF. The DNA of the CDR3 is TGCAGCGTTGAAGTCGTCACAGATACGCAGTATTTT. The chain recombines TRBV29-1 with TRBJ2-3; D is ambiguous. In germline, CDR1 is SQVTM, CDR2 ANQGSEA. Trimming took 1 base from V and 2 from J, leaving 4 bases between them. CDR3 size: 12 residues.

This clonotype was detected once. J is TRBJ2-7 and V is TRBV20-1; weak D call: TRBD2 (6 bases). The V gene's germline CDR1 is DFQATT and CDR2 SNEGSKA (reference sequence). The CDR3 sequence is 15 residues long. V lost 1 base to trimming and J lost 3 bases, with 16 bases between them. The CDR3 loop is CSARVEGTSYYEQYF. The CDR3 nucleotides are TGCAGTGCTAGAGTAGAGGGGACTTCCTACTACGAGCAGTACTTC.

This clonotype came up a few times. The rearrangement uses TRBV12-3 or TRBV12-4 and TRBJ2-7; 8 bases fit TRBD1. Trimming at V came to 4 bases and at J to 1 base, leaving 12 bases not matched to a gene. The CDR3 consists of 17 residues. CDR3 in amino acids: CASSSGDWTGPSYEQYF. Written as DNA, the CDR3 is TGTGCCAGCAGTTCAGGGGACTGGACAGGGCCTTCCTACGAGCAGTACTTC.

The rearrangement uses TRBV10-1 and TRBJ2-3, with 9 bases identical to TRBD2. Germline V gives CDR1 WNHNN, CDR2 SYGVQD (reference sequence). The CDR3 sequence is 16 residues long. Trimming at V came to 2 bases and at J to 1 base, leaving 4 bases not matched to a gene. The chain's CDR3 is CASSETRTSGTDTQYF. Written as DNA, the CDR3 is TGCGCCAGCAGTGAGACTCGGACTAGCGGCACAGATACGCAGTATTTT.

This chain joins TRBV6-2 or TRBV6-3 and TRBJ2-1, with TRBD2 matching over 8 bases. Germline CDR1 reads MNHEY; CDR2 reads SVGEGT. The CDR3 runs 15 residues. Trimming cost V 7 bases and J 5 bases; bases outside gene matches: 10. CDR3 sequence reads: CASKGREVRDNEQFF. The CDR3 region has the DNA TGTGCCAGCAAAGGGCGGGAGGTTCGGGACAATGAGCAGTTCTTC.

The chain recombines TRBV28 with TRBJ2-7, with 9 bases lining up with TRBD2. The CDR3 covers 15 residues. Germline loops: CDR1 MDHEN, CDR2 SYDVKM. V lost 3 bases and J lost 3; bases outside the gene matches: 6. The DNA for the CDR3 is TGTGCCAGCAGTTTTATAGCGGGAGTGGTCTACGAGCAGTACTTC. Its protein product is CASSFIAGVVYEQYF.

The chain links TRBV28 to TRBJ2-7; 9 nucleotides agree with TRBD1. The CDR3 is 14 residues long. Germline lookup yields CDR1 MDHEN and CDR2 SYDVKM. With 6 bases clipped from V and 6 bases from J, the junction kept 9 bases outside the gene matches. As DNA, the CDR3 is TGTGCCAGCAGCGGGGGACAGGGATTGACCGAGCAGTACTTC. Protein product: CASSGGQGLTEQYF. The full variable domain, its missing parts supplied by reference TRBV28 and TRBJ2-7, is DVKVTQSSRYLVKRTGEKVFLECVQDMDHENMFWYRQDPGLGLRLIYFSYDVKMKEKGDIPEGYSVSREKKERFSLILESASTNQTSMYLCASSGGQGLTEQYFGPGTRLTVT.

With respect to this clonotype: One junction end disagrees with the germline gene, perhaps due to a read error. The V call is TRBV6-5, the J call TRBJ2-3, with unresolved D. The CDR3 spans 13 residues. The germline CDR1 and CDR2 sequences are MNHEY and SVGAGI. CDR3 protein: CASSYSISDMQYF. Here the CDR3 DNA reads TGTGCCAGCAGTTACTCGATTTCAGATATGCAGTATTTT.

J is TRBJ1-4 and V is TRBV20-1, with a possible D match to TRBD1 (6 bases). The CDR3 is 14 amino acids. The germline V gene has CDR1 DFQATT and CDR2 SNEGSKA (reference sequence). Trimming removed 1 base at V and 6 bases at J, with 12 bases between. In DNA, the CDR3 is TGCAGTGCTAGAGTGGGGGGCTTAGATGAAAAACTGTTTTTT. Its protein product is CSARVGGLDEKLFF.

V is TRBV7-2 and J is TRBJ1-5, with 7 bases aligning to TRBD1. CDR3 size: 15 residues. Germline-derived CDR1 and CDR2 are SGHTA and FQGNSA. V lost 5 bases, J lost 4 bases, and 8 bases stayed unmatched. CDR3 in amino acids: CASSPRQGGNQPQHF. Written as DNA, the CDR3 is TGTGCCAGCAGCCCGCGACAGGGCGGGAATCAGCCCCAGCATTTT.

This sequence joins TRBV20-1 and TRBJ2-5; D tentatively reads TRBD1 or TRBD2 (5 bases each). CDR3 size: 13 residues. Germline values: CDR1 DFQATT, CDR2 SNEGSKA (reference sequence). V lost 8 bases and J lost 11, with 24 bases in between. In nucleotides, the CDR3 is TGCAGTACCAACCGTGTAACCGGCAGGGAGCAGTACTTC. Amino acids: CSTNRVTGREQYF.

This clonotype came up a few times. The chain employs TRBV2 and TRBJ2-1; a possible D gene is TRBD2 (5 bases). This CDR3 spans 17 amino acids. Germline V gene data show CDR1 as SNHLY and CDR2 as FYNNEI. V dropped 2 bases and J dropped 0 bases, with 14 bases sitting between them. The CDR3 protein is CASSEYKRGSSYNEQFF. CDR3 in DNA: TGTGCCAGCAGTGAATACAAACGGGGAAGCTCCTACAATGAGCAGTTCTTC.

This clonotype was observed a handful of times. Its ends do not fully match the called genes, so a read error is possible. Written as DNA, the CDR3 is TGTGCCAGCAGCTTATCCGGGGGAGATACGCAGTATTTT. Protein: CASSLSGGDTQYF. The V gene is TRBV5-1, the J gene TRBJ2-3; a possible D gene is TRBD2 (6 bases). The germline CDR1 and CDR2 sequences are SGHRS and YFSETQ. This CDR3 spans 13 amino acids.

The chain couples TRBV4-1 to TRBJ2-1, with 9 bases identical to TRBD1. After removal of 6 bases from V and 5 bases from J, the junction contained 5 bases not matched to a gene. Germline loops: CDR1 MGHRA, CDR2 YSYEKL. CDR3 length equals 14 residues. The CDR3 DNA is TGCGCCAGCAGACAGGGGGCAAGGGACAATGAGCAGTTCTTC. Translating it yields CASRQGARDNEQFF.

The chain combines TRBV29-1 with TRBJ1-4; 8 nucleotides agree with TRBD1. Per germline, CDR1 SQVTM and CDR2 ANQGSEA. Germline trimming cut 2 bases from V and 6 bases from J; bases unmatched to any gene: 8. The CDR3 totals 15 residues. The chain's CDR3 is CSVEKAGGAYEKLFF. DNA for the CDR3: TGCAGCGTTGAAAAAGCAGGGGGCGCTTATGAAAAACTGTTTTTT.